Listed here are 5 T cell receptor beta chains from one sample, sequenced in a study of cytomegalovirus exposure and HLA in healthy donors. It was with 60 Vbeta and 13 Jbeta primers that the PCR ran. Assay used: immunoSEQ multiplex PCR; TCRdb lists only in-frame clones, some missing. The table lists 130,000 to 150,000 clones, roughly 77% of them singletons, with approximately 2% in the top ten. What was sequenced was PBMCs. These receptors came from a man aged 25-45 years in good health and CMV-seronegative.

The chain links TRBV7-2 to TRBJ1-5, with no clear D. V lost 1 base to trimming and J lost 6 bases, with 4 bases between them. There are 12 residues in the CDR3. Germline loops: CDR1 SGHTA, CDR2 FQGNSA. This CDR3 reads CASSLGGQPQHF. The CDR3 nucleotides are TGTGCCAGCAGCTTAGGAGGTCAGCCCCAGCATTTT.

The chain joins TRBV19 to TRBJ1-5, with 10 bases identical to TRBD1. Trimming took 5 bases from V and 5 from J; bases not matched to a gene: 9. The CDR3 is 16 amino acids. Germline V gene data show CDR1 as LNHDA and CDR2 as SQIVND (reference sequence). The CDR3 DNA sequence: TGTGCCAGTAGTGAAGCAAGGGACAGGGGTTATCAGCCCCAGCATTTT. Its translation is CASSEARDRGYQPQHF.

In DNA, the CDR3 is TGTGCCAGCAGCGTAGCGACCGGGGACACCGGGGAGCTGTTTTTT. Translated: CASSVATGDTGELFF. The chain links TRBV9 to TRBJ2-2; the D gene is possibly TRBD2 (5 bases). The germline V and J ends were trimmed by 0 bases and 3 bases, with 9 bases remaining between them. The CDR3 spans 15 residues. CDR1 is SGDLS and CDR2 is YYNGEE in the germline V gene. The full variable domain, rest sourced from reference TRBV9 and TRBJ2-2, is DSGVTQTPKHLITATGQRVTLRCSPRSGDLSVYWYQQSLDQGLQFLIQYYNGEERAKGNILERFSAQQFPDLHSELNLSSLELGDSALYFCASSVATGDTGELFFGEGSRLTVL.

This chain connects TRBV10-2 to TRBJ2-5, with TRBD2 matching over 11 bases. The CDR3 contains 15 residues. The J segment lost 2 bases and the V segment lost 4 bases, leaving 3 bases of the junction unmatched. Looked up from germline, CDR1 is WSHSY and CDR2 is SAAADI. In DNA, the CDR3 is TGCGCCAGCAGTGCGACTAGCGGGGTACAAGAGACCCAGTACTTC. Protein product: CASSATSGVQETQYF.

This chain joins TRBV5-1 and TRBJ2-2; 8 nucleotides line up with TRBD2. Germline trimming cut 0 bases from V and 5 bases from J; bases unmatched to any gene: 9. The germline V gene has CDR1 SGHRS and CDR2 YFSETQ. The CDR3 totals 17 residues. The CDR3: CASSLELAGSGTGELFF. The CDR3 nucleotides are TGCGCCAGCAGCTTGGAGTTAGCGGGATCGGGGACCGGGGAGCTGTTTTTT.